This T cell receptor beta chain derives from a study of chemoradiotherapy in HPV16-positive cancers. Profiling relied on immunoSEQ multiplex PCR, and the TCRdb table lists in-frame clones only, not all of them. Of about 68,000 clones listed, 85% to 90% are singletons. This CDR3 region has 16 residues. The germline V and J ends were trimmed by 0 bases and 0 bases, with 6 bases remaining between them. CDR1 and CDR2 from the germline V gene are MNHEY and SVGAGI. This TCR derives from a human donor with HPV-associated anogenital cancer. The rearrangement links TRBV6-5 to TRBJ2-6; D might be TRBD1 (5 bases). This specimen consisted of blood, obtained from a patient who underwent chemoradiotherapy. The CDR3 protein is CASSYSTVSGANVLTF. DNA for the CDR3: TGTGCCAGCAGTTACTCGACAGTCTCTGGGGCCAACGTCCTGACTTTC.